This TCR beta chain was sequenced for a study of blood T cell repertoires in COVID-19. Study as a whole: Material from acute and convalescent COVID-19 was sourced from the United States, Italy and Spain.

Germline CDR1 SGHDN, CDR2 FVKESK. Between the trimmed V and J ends, which lost 3 bases and 0 bases, there was a span of 9 bases. The CDR3 runs 16 residues. Original analysis: For nucleated cells, counts were estimated from reference gene primer amplification. Sequencing was performed with immunoSEQ multiplex PCR; in TCRdb, only in-frame clones are kept and a portion is missing. V, J and clone size were drawn from that table, and D and trimming were deduced from the DNA. Altogether around 210,000 clones are present, around 80% being singletons, with the ten largest covering under 10%. The sample consisted of peripheral blood. The receptor was derived from an elderly woman with COVID-19, enrolled during active disease. The chain recombines TRBV14 with TRBJ1-6, with no clear D. In DNA form, the CDR3 reads TGTGCCAGCAGCCAGAGCTTTAGCTCCTATAATTCACCCCTCCACTTT. Its protein product is CASSQSFSSYNSPLHF.